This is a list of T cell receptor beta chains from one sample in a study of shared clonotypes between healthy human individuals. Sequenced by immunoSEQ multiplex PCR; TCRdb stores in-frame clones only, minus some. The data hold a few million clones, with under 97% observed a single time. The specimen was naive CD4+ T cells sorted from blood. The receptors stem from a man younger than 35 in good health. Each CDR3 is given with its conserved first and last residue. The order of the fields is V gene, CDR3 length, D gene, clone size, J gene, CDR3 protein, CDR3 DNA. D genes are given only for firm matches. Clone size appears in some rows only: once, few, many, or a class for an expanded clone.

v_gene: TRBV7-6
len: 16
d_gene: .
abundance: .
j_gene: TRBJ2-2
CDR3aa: CASSLAGGGGTGELFF
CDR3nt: TGTGCCAGCAGCTTAGCGGGCGGTGGCGGCACCGGGGAGCTGTTTTTT

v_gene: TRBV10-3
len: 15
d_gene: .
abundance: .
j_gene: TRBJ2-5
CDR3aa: CAISESRGGLETQYF
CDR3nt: TGTGCCATCAGTGAGTCGAGGGGGGGGCTAGAGACCCAGTACTTC

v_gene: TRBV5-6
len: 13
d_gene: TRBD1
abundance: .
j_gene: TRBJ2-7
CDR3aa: CASSITDRVSLYF
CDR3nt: TGTGCCAGCAGCATTACGGACAGGGTGAGCCTGTACTTC

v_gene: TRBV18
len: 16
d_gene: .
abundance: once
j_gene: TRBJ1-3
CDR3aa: CASSPIPQPSGNTIYF
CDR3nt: TGTGCCAGCTCACCAATTCCGCAGCCCTCTGGAAACACCATATATTTT

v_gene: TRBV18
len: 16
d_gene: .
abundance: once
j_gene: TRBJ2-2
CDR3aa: CASSPRTGQNTGELFF
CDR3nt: TGTGCCAGCTCACCACGGACGGGGCAAAACACCGGGGAGCTGTTTTTT

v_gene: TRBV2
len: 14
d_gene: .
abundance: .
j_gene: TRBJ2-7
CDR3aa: CASRGQGKTYEQYF
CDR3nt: TGTGCCAGCAGAGGCCAGGGAAAAACCTACGAGCAGTACTTC

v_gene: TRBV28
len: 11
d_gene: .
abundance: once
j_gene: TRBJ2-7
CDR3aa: CASSLRNEQYF
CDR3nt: TGTGCCAGCAGTTTACGTAACGAGCAGTACTTC

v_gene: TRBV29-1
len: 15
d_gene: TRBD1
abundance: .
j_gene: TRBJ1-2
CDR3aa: CSAPTLGQGNYGYTF
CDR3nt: TGCAGCGCCCCCACCCTGGGACAGGGTAACTATGGCTACACCTTC

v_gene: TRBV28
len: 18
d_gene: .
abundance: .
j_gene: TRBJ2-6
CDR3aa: CASSLGGLAAAGANVLTF
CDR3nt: TGTGCCAGCAGTTTAGGGGGCTTAGCGGCTGCCGGGGCCAACGTCCTGACTTTC

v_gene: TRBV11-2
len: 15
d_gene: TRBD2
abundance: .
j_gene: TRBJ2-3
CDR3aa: CASSKAGGSTDTQYF
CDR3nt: TGTGCCAGCAGCAAAGCGGGAGGGAGCACAGATACGCAGTATTTT

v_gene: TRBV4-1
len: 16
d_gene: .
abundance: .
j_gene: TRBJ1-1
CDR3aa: CASSQDPGGGNTEAFF
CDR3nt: TGCGCCAGCAGCCAAGATCCCGGGGGAGGTAACACTGAAGCTTTCTTT

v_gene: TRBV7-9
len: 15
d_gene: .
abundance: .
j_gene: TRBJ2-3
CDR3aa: CASSLDGGSGDTQYF
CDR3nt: TGTGCCAGCAGCTTAGATGGGGGGTCAGGCGATACGCAGTATTTT

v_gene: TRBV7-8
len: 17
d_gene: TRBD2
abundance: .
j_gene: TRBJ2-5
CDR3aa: CASSQLAGGPRGETQYF
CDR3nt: TGTGCCAGCAGCCAACTAGCGGGAGGGCCAAGGGGGGAGACCCAGTACTTC

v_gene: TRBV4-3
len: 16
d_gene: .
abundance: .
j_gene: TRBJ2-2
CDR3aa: CASSQDIMRPTGELFF
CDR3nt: TGCGCCAGCAGCCAAGATATTATGAGGCCCACCGGGGAGCTGTTTTTT

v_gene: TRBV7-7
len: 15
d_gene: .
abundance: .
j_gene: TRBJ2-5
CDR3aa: CASSLDRGVQETQYF
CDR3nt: TGTGCTAGCAGCTTAGATAGGGGGGTCCAAGAGACCCAGTACTTC

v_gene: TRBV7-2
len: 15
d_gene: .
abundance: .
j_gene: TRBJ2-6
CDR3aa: CASSPQGTGANVLTF
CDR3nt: TGTGCCAGCAGCCCCCAGGGAACTGGGGCCAACGTCCTGACTTTC

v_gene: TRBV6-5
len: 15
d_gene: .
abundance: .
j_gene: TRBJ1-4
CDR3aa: CASSRIWGTNEKLFF
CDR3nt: TGTGCCAGCAGTCGCATCTGGGGGACTAATGAAAAACTGTTTTTT